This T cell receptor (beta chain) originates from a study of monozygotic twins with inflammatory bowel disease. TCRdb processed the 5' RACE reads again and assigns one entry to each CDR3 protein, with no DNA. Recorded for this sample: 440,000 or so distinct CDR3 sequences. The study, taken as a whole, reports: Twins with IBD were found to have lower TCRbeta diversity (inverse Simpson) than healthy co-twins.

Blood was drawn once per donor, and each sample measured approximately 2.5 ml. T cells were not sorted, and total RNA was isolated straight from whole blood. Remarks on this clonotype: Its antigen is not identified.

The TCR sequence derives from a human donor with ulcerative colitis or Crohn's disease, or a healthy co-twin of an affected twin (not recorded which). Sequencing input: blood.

CDR3 protein: CATSSGSSVETQYF. The chain employs TRBV10-3 and TRBJ2-5; TCRdb proposes TRBD2, but this gene call is untestable without DNA. The CDR3 covers 14 residues. CDR1 and CDR2 from the germline V gene are ENHRY and SYGVKD.